Sequencing of this T cell receptor (beta chain) was carried out in a study of beta chain features in type 1 diabetes. This clone was detected a few times. The V end lost 6 bases, the J end lost 6 bases, and 14 bases lay between the germline ends. In germline, CDR1 is MNHNY, CDR2 SVGAGI (reference sequence). The CDR3 is made up of 14 amino acids. Expressed TCRB transcripts were sequenced because the isolated RNA had all been reverse transcribed beforehand. Average reads for naive, central memory and regulatory T cell samples were several million. The table came from immunoSEQ multiplex PCR; TCRdb's copy has only in-frame clones and leaves some out. The data show 130,000 to 150,000 clones, about 44% seen once.

J is TRBJ2-2 and V is TRBV6-6, with D hard to call. The TCR sequence derives from a man younger than 35 in good health. Sequencing input: Tregs from blood. The CDR3: CASSRVLLSGELFF. The CDR3 DNA reads as TGTGCCAGCAGCCGAGTCCTCCTTTCCGGGGAGCTGTTTTTT.